Presented here are 15 T cell receptor beta chains from one specimen sequenced in a study of control samples from healthy donors and cancer patients. Only in-frame clones appear in the TCRdb table, and some are missing; sequencing was by immunoSEQ multiplex PCR. Here the sample spans around 120,000 clones, 88% being singletons. Material for sequencing was blood. All receptors derive from a woman between 65 and 79 years old in good health.

This clone has just a few counts. The chain couples TRBV19 to TRBJ1-5, with TRBD1 matching over 7 bases. This CDR3 is built from 14 residues. J was trimmed by 3 bases and V by 3 bases; bases with no gene match: 2. From germline, CDR1 is LNHDA and CDR2 SQIVND (reference sequence). The CDR3 sequence: CASSIRGPNQPQHF. The CDR3, as DNA: TGTGCCAGTAGTATTAGGGGGCCCAATCAGCCCCAGCATTTT.

The V gene is TRBV7-9, the J gene TRBJ1-5, with no clear D. V was clipped by 1 base and J by 3 bases, with 10 bases between them. This CDR3 is 15 amino acids long. Germline V gene sequence: CDR1 SEHNR, CDR2 FQNEAQ (reference sequence). CDR3 residues: CASSLGGRHNQPQHF. The CDR3 nucleotides read TGTGCCAGCAGCTTAGGCGGACGGCACAATCAGCCCCAGCATTTT.

The rearrangement links TRBV2 to TRBJ1-1; possible D gene TRBD1, 5 bases. Germline lookup yields CDR1 SNHLY and CDR2 FYNNEI. V lost 4 bases, J lost 4 bases, and 13 bases lay in between. The CDR3 extends over 14 amino acids. CDR3: CASSVGGVGTEAFF. As DNA, the CDR3 is TGTGCCAGCAGTGTCGGGGGAGTGGGCACTGAAGCTTTCTTT.

The chain uses TRBV2 and TRBJ2-3; 10 bases line up with TRBD2. Unmatched junction bases numbered 13, after V lost 8 bases and J lost 5 bases. This CDR3 is built from 16 residues. Germline-derived CDR1 and CDR2 are SNHLY and FYNNEI. The CDR3 DNA follows: TGTGCCAGCGGCTGGACCAGCGGGGGGGCGAGAGATACGCAGTATTTT. Protein: CASGWTSGGARDTQYF.

This clone has a single count. The J gene is TRBJ1-6, the V gene TRBV19; D is undetermined. Germline lookup yields CDR1 LNHDA and CDR2 SQIVND (reference sequence). This CDR3 region has 13 residues. V lost 3 bases to trimming and J lost 8 bases, with 8 bases between them. CDR3 bases: TGTGCCAGTAGTATCCTTGGGGATTCACCCCTCCACTTT. Amino acids: CASSILGDSPLHF. Supplemented by reference TRBV19 and TRBJ1-6, the full variable domain reads DGGITQSPKYLFRKEGQNVTLSCEQNLNHDAMYWYRQDPGQGLRLIYYSQIVNDFQKGDIAEGYSVSREKKESFPLTVTSAQKNPTAFYLCASSILGDSPLHFGNGTRLTVT.

This rearrangement joins TRBV5-1 to TRBJ1-6; 7 nucleotides align to TRBD1. V lost 4 bases, J lost 7 bases, and 8 bases stayed unmatched. The germline CDR1 and CDR2 sequences are SGHRS and YFSETQ. There are 15 residues in the CDR3. In DNA form, the CDR3 reads TGCGCCAGCAGCATTCAGGGGGGCGACAATTCACCCCTCCACTTT. Protein: CASSIQGGDNSPLHF.

V and J are TRBV2 and TRBJ2-5, with a weak D call TRBD2 (7 bases). Trimming stripped 1 base from V and 4 bases from J, with 13 bases between. CDR1 is SNHLY, CDR2 FYNNEI, per germline. The CDR3 length is 15 residues. CDR3 loop: CASSEGGGGRETQYF. CDR3 in DNA: TGTGCCAGCAGTGAAGGGGGCGGGGGCAGAGAGACCCAGTACTTC.

This chain connects TRBV7-7 to TRBJ2-7, with D perhaps matching TRBD2 (6 bases). Germline-derived CDR1 and CDR2 are SSHAT and FNYEAQ (reference sequence). This CDR3 comprises 13 residues. V was trimmed by 5 bases and J by 6 bases, leaving 14 bases between them. Here the CDR3 DNA reads TGTGCCAGCAGCCGGGGAACGGAGGGCGAGCAGTACTTC. Its translation: CASSRGTEGEQYF.

J is TRBJ1-3 and V is TRBV19, with a tentative D call TRBD1 (6 bases). The V gene's germline CDR1 is LNHDA and CDR2 SQIVND (reference sequence). V was clipped by 10 bases and J by 0 bases, with 16 bases between them. This CDR3 comprises 15 residues. The CDR3 nucleotides are TGTGCCACCCAGACAGGAGGTTACTCTGGAAACACCATATATTTT. Translating gives CATQTGGYSGNTIYF.

This rearrangement joins TRBV9 to TRBJ2-7; no firm D call. V was clipped by 0 bases and J by 0 bases, with 10 bases between them. The CDR3 runs 15 residues. The germline V gene has CDR1 SGDLS and CDR2 YYNGEE. This CDR3 is CASSVGGPSSYEQYF. DNA for the CDR3: TGTGCCAGCAGCGTAGGAGGTCCCAGCTCCTACGAGCAGTACTTC.

The chain uses TRBV12-3 or TRBV12-4 and TRBJ1-1; D remains ambiguous. The CDR3 extends over 11 amino acids. The V and J ends lost 4 bases and 5 bases respectively, with 5 bases between them. The CDR3 DNA sequence: TGTGCCAGCAGTTCCAGGACTGAAGCTTTCTTT. Its translation is CASSSRTEAFF.

The rearrangement uses TRBV12-3 or TRBV12-4 and TRBJ2-1; weak D call: TRBD1 (6 bases). This CDR3 has 11 residues. V lost 2 bases, J lost 16 bases, and 12 bases lay in between. CDR3 loop: CASSLFQGSFF. The CDR3 nucleotides read TGTGCCAGCAGTTTATTCCAGGGGTCCTTCTTC.

V is TRBV3-1 (or the pseudogene TRBV3-2) and J is TRBJ1-3, with a tentative D call TRBD1 (5 bases). Germline V lookup: CDR1 LGHDT, CDR2 YNNKEL (reference sequence). V shed 5 bases and J shed 4 bases, with 15 bases lying between them. This CDR3 has 15 amino acids. The CDR3 DNA reads TGTGCCAGCAGCGATGAGGGGCTCCTCGGAAACACCATATATTTT. Amino acids: CASSDEGLLGNTIYF.

The V and J genes are TRBV2 and TRBJ2-3; no firm D call. The germline V and J ends were trimmed by 3 bases and 0 bases, with 7 bases remaining between them. Germline V gives CDR1 SNHLY, CDR2 FYNNEI. CDR3 length: 14 residues. The chain's CDR3 is CASSDLRSTDTQYF. CDR3 sequence (DNA): TGTGCCAGCAGTGATCTTCGAAGCACAGATACGCAGTATTTT.

A note on this clone: This same CDR3 is encoded by further DNA sequences in the sample. The V and J genes are TRBV5-1 and TRBJ2-1; D might be TRBD2 (5 bases). The V gene lost 0 bases and the J gene lost 0 bases, with 7 bases spanning the gap. The CDR3 extends over 15 amino acids. Germline values: CDR1 SGHRS, CDR2 YFSETQ. The DNA of the CDR3 is TGCGCCAGCAGCTTGGGTGGGAGCTCCTACAATGAGCAGTTCTTC. It encodes CASSLGGSSYNEQFF. The full variable domain, rest sourced from reference TRBV5-1 and TRBJ2-1, is KAGVTQTPRYLIKTRGQQVTLSCSPISGHRSVSWYQQTPGQGLQFLFEYFSETQRNKGNFPGRFSGRQFSNSRSEMNVSTLELGDSALYLCASSLGGSSYNEQFFGPGTRLTVL.